The clone carrying this TCR beta chain has only a few counts. Here immunoSEQ multiplex PCR was the method, and the copy in TCRdb shows in-frame clones only, minus some. This sample has roughly 24,000 clones, with 85% to 90% found just once. The entry originates in a study of T cell changes during pregnancy in multiple sclerosis. Germline values: CDR1 LGHNA, CDR2 YSLEER. V was clipped by 4 bases and J by 7 bases, with 8 bases between them. This CDR3 contains 11 residues. The gene calls are TRBV4-3 and TRBJ2-7; D is perhaps TRBD1 (6 bases). The sample was CD4+ T cells from peripheral blood mononuclear cells, taken in the second trimester of pregnancy. The clonotype comes from a female donor in good health, enrolled as a control in a pregnancy study. The CDR3 region is CASSRGTEQYF. The CDR3, as DNA: TGCGCCAGCAGCCGTGGGACAGAGCAGTACTTC.